Each of the 22 T cell receptor beta chains below was sequenced from the same sample in a study of shared T cell receptors in the human thymus. Data came from immunoSEQ multiplex PCR; TCRdb stores just in-frame clones and leaves some out. The data hold 500,000 to 750,000 clones, with approximately 87% observed a single time. These data were also reused for a study on human thymus T cells.

Sequencing used thymocytes. The receptors derive from a boy under three years old with a congenital heart defect.

V gene TRBV29-1 combines with J gene TRBJ1-2, with D possibly matching TRBD1 (5 bases). CDR1 is SQVTM, CDR2 ANQGSEA, per germline. This CDR3 has 13 amino acids. The V end was cut by 3 bases, the J end by 8 bases, with 16 bases between. CDR3 DNA sequence: TGCAGCGTTGAGAGCCTGGGGCCTCGGGGCTACACCTTC. Encoded protein: CSVESLGPRGYTF.

The genes are TRBV5-1 and TRBJ2-2, with D perhaps matching TRBD1 (6 bases). CDR1 SGHRS and CDR2 YFSETQ come from the germline V gene. CDR3 size: 15 residues. Trimming removed 3 bases at V and 1 base at J, with 10 bases between. The CDR3 DNA is TGCGCCAGCAGCTGCCCGGGACAGAACACCGGGGAGCTGTTTTTT. This gives the protein CASSCPGQNTGELFF.

This clone was observed once. V gene TRBV5-1 combines with J gene TRBJ2-2; 7 bases align to TRBD2. This CDR3 is built from 16 residues. Trimming removed 1 base from V and 0 bases from J; junction bases left unmatched: 3. Germline V CDR1 and CDR2: SGHRS, YFSETQ. CDR3 nucleotide sequence: TGCGCCAGCAGCTTGTCCCTAGCGGCGAACACCGGGGAGCTGTTTTTT. The encoded protein is CASSLSLAANTGELFF.

The chain employs TRBV10-2 and TRBJ2-1; 7 bases map to TRBD2. V was pared by 6 bases and J by 4 bases, with 9 bases of the junction left unmatched. This CDR3 contains 15 residues. Germline lookup yields CDR1 WSHSY and CDR2 SAAADI. CDR3 sequence (DNA): TGCGCCAGCAGCCCCACTAGCGAATTTTACAATGAGCAGTTCTTC. Its protein is CASSPTSEFYNEQFF.

The J gene is TRBJ2-5, the V gene TRBV25-1; 7 bases are shared with TRBD2. With 5 bases clipped from V and 2 bases from J, the junction kept 5 bases outside the gene matches. Germline V gene lookup returns CDR1 MGHDK and CDR2 SYGVNS. This CDR3 has 14 residues. The CDR3 region is CASSPPGGQETQYF. Written as DNA, the CDR3 is TGTGCCAGCAGTCCTCCGGGGGGTCAAGAGACCCAGTACTTC.

The V call is TRBV4-3, the J call TRBJ2-5; D remains unclear. CDR3 length equals 15 residues. Germline V CDR1 and CDR2: LGHNA, YSLEER. Trimming took 1 base from V and 2 from J, leaving 11 bases between them. CDR3 in amino acids: CASSQGRGRQETQYF. The CDR3 nucleotides are TGCGCCAGCAGCCAAGGGCGTGGGCGTCAAGAGACCCAGTACTTC.

This chain joins TRBV28 and TRBJ2-7; D is unresolved. The CDR3 length is 12 residues. The germline V gene has CDR1 MDHEN and CDR2 SYDVKM. Trimming pared 1 base from V and 9 bases from J, leaving 10 bases between. In nucleotides, the CDR3 is TGTGCCAGCAGTTTATTCCGGGTGGGGCAGTACTTC. As protein: CASSLFRVGQYF.

The chain is built from TRBV6-1 and TRBJ2-5; a possible D gene is TRBD2 (6 bases). V shed 5 bases and J shed 1 base, with 14 bases lying between them. The length of the CDR3 is 15 residues. Germline CDR1 and CDR2: MNHNS and SASEGT. This CDR3 reads CASSPTRGTQETQYF. The CDR3, as DNA: TGTGCCAGCAGTCCGACTAGGGGTACCCAAGAGACCCAGTACTTC.

The chain couples TRBV4-3 to TRBJ2-7, with 10 bases lining up with TRBD2. There are 18 residues in the CDR3. Losses at the gene ends were 1 base for V and 4 bases for J; bases not matched to a gene: 13. The germline CDR1 and CDR2 sequences are LGHNA and YSLEER. The CDR3 DNA follows: TGCGCCAGCAGCCAAGTTCTGAATAGCGGGAGGAAGAGGTACGAGCAGTACTTC. Translation gives CASSQVLNSGRKRYEQYF.

The J gene is TRBJ2-7, the V gene TRBV7-9; possible D gene TRBD2, 5 bases. The CDR3 is made up of 17 amino acids. The V gene's germline CDR1 is SEHNR and CDR2 FQNEAQ (reference sequence). The germline V and J ends were trimmed by 2 bases and 0 bases, with 17 bases remaining between them. The CDR3 DNA follows: TGTGCCAGCAGCTTAAATGTGGGCGGGCCAAGCTCCTACGAGCAGTACTTC. Translation: CASSLNVGGPSSYEQYF.

The genes are TRBV10-1 and TRBJ2-5; weak D call: TRBD1 (6 bases). V lost 3 bases, J lost 6 bases, and 11 bases lay in between. The CDR3 is 13 amino acids. From germline, CDR1 is WNHNN and CDR2 SYGVQD (reference sequence). CDR3 loop: CASSDQGLKTQYF. In DNA, the CDR3 is TGCGCCAGCAGTGACCAGGGGCTGAAGACCCAGTACTTC.

The chain couples TRBV6-1 to TRBJ1-5, with D hard to call. The ends were cut back, 2 bases at V and 6 bases at J, with 20 bases in the middle. Germline V gene data show CDR1 as MNHNS and CDR2 as SASEGT. The CDR3 is 17 amino acids. In DNA form, the CDR3 reads TGTGCCAGCAGTGAAACCCCCGAGACGGAGCTGGGTCAGCCCCAGCATTTT. It codes for CASSETPETELGQPQHF.

The chain carries TRBV9 and TRBJ1-5; no definite D call. With 0 bases removed from V and 2 bases from J, the gap between germline ends came to 9 bases. Germline V gives CDR1 SGDLS, CDR2 YYNGEE. CDR3 length equals 15 residues. CDR3 bases: TGTGCCAGCAGCGTAGATCCCGGGGGCAATCAGCCCCAGCATTTT. It encodes CASSVDPGGNQPQHF.

The chain uses TRBV27 and TRBJ1-4, with TRBD1 identical over 11 bases. There are 21 residues in the CDR3. The junction had 12 bases not matched to a gene; V was cut back by 0 bases and J by 0 bases. Germline V gives CDR1 MNHEY, CDR2 SMNVEV (reference sequence). The CDR3 loop reads CASSLSAWTGGAAATNEKLFF. For the CDR3, the DNA is TGTGCCAGCAGTTTATCCGCATGGACAGGGGGCGCGGCTGCAACTAATGAAAAACTGTTTTTT.

V is TRBV4-2 and J is TRBJ2-1; 7 bases align to TRBD2. With 0 bases clipped from V and 7 bases from J, the junction kept 18 bases outside the gene matches. Germline values: CDR1 LGHNA, CDR2 YNFKEQ. The CDR3 loop spans 19 amino acids. CDR3 sequence: CASSQDGAGRERGFNEQFF. DNA of the CDR3: TGTGCCAGCAGCCAAGACGGGGCCGGGCGGGAGAGGGGTTTTAATGAGCAGTTCTTC.

This rearrangement joins TRBV4-1 to TRBJ2-1, with D perhaps matching TRBD2 (5 bases). The CDR3 contains 15 residues. Looked up from germline, CDR1 is MGHRA and CDR2 is YSYEKL. Between the trimmed V and J ends, which lost 6 bases and 0 bases, there was a span of 12 bases. In DNA, the CDR3 is TGCGCCAGCAGACCTGGGAGTATCTCCTACAATGAGCAGTTCTTC. This gives the protein CASRPGSISYNEQFF.

In this sample, this clone turned up once. V gene TRBV19 combines with J gene TRBJ2-7, with TRBD2 matching 7 bases. V gave up 4 bases and J gave up 3 bases; unmatched junction bases: 12. The CDR3 has 16 amino acids. Germline CDR1 and CDR2: LNHDA and SQIVND (reference sequence). The CDR3 region has the DNA TGTGCCAGTAGTAACCGACGGGAGGCCACATTCTACGAGCAGTACTTC. It is translated as CASSNRREATFYEQYF.

The rearrangement links TRBV11-3 to TRBJ2-1; 9 bases map to TRBD2. Per germline, CDR1 SGHNT and CDR2 YENEEA. V was pared by 6 bases and J by 8 bases, with 11 bases of the junction left unmatched. The CDR3 has 15 amino acids. The CDR3, as DNA: TGTGCCAGCAGTCTCCTAGCGGGACCCCAGTATGAGCAGTTCTTC. Amino acid sequence: CASSLLAGPQYEQFF. Complete variable domain (other parts from reference TRBV11-3 and TRBJ2-1): EAGVVQSPRYKIIEKKQPVAFWCNPISGHNTLYWYLQNLGQGPELLIRYENEEAVDDSQLPKDRFSAERLKGVDSTLKIQPAELGDSAVYLCASSLLAGPQYEQFFGPGTRLTVL.

This clone turned up a few times. The chain employs TRBV18 and TRBJ2-4; D not certain. From germline, CDR1 is KGHSH and CDR2 LQKENI. V was trimmed by 2 bases and J by 0 bases, leaving 20 bases between them. CDR3 length equals 19 residues. The CDR3 DNA reads as TGTGCCAGCTCACCATTTCGTGGGCAGGTTAAACTAGCCAAAAACATTCAGTACTTC. Amino acids: CASSPFRGQVKLAKNIQYF.

V and J are TRBV2 and TRBJ2-4, with 9 bases that match TRBD2. Losses at the gene ends were 5 bases for V and 1 base for J; bases not matched to a gene: 18. Germline V gene lookup returns CDR1 SNHLY and CDR2 FYNNEI. The CDR3 has 20 amino acids. The CDR3 is CASSPEAPSGIAVAKNIQYF. CDR3 coding DNA: TGTGCCAGCAGTCCAGAAGCCCCTAGCGGGATAGCGGTGGCCAAAAACATTCAGTACTTC.

V gene TRBV19 combines with J gene TRBJ2-7, with D possibly matching TRBD1 (5 bases). V lost 5 bases and J lost 2, with 16 bases in between. The length of the CDR3 is 15 residues. Germline-derived CDR1 and CDR2 are LNHDA and SQIVND (reference sequence). The CDR3 reads CASSPGHRHPYEQYF. CDR3 nucleotide sequence: TGTGCCAGTAGTCCAGGACACAGGCATCCCTACGAGCAGTACTTC.

The V call is TRBV11-3, the J call TRBJ2-3; weak D call: TRBD1 (6 bases). CDR1 SGHNT and CDR2 YENEEA come from the germline V gene. V lost 3 bases to trimming and J lost 1 base, with 20 bases between them. The CDR3 is 18 amino acids. In DNA form, the CDR3 reads TGTGCCAGCAGCTTGGCTTCGTGTGGGGGCGCGGGCACAGATACGCAGTATTTT. Translation gives CASSLASCGGAGTDTQYF.